This T cell receptor (beta chain) derives from a study of T cells in Graves' hyperthyroidism and ophthalmopathy. RNA transcripts served as the template for amplifying TCR beta CDR3 regions. HTBI primers were the set used in a first-round RT-PCR of the TCR CDR3. TCRdb used MiXCR to reprocess the multiplex PCR reads, holding one entry per CDR3 protein. The data contain approximately 590,000 distinct CDR3 sequences, around 16% of them singletons. CDR3 size: 14 residues. CDR1 is LNHDA, CDR2 SQIVND, per germline (reference sequence). J lost 6 bases, V lost 7 bases, and 6 bases had no gene match. The chain combines TRBV19 with TRBJ2-1; 10 positions match TRBD2. The receptor's source is a woman in her thirties with Graves' hyperthyroidism. The material sequenced was blood. CDR3 DNA sequence: TGTGCCAGTAAAAAAGCGGGGGGGACCAATGAGCAGTTCTTC. Translation gives CASKKAGGTNEQFF.